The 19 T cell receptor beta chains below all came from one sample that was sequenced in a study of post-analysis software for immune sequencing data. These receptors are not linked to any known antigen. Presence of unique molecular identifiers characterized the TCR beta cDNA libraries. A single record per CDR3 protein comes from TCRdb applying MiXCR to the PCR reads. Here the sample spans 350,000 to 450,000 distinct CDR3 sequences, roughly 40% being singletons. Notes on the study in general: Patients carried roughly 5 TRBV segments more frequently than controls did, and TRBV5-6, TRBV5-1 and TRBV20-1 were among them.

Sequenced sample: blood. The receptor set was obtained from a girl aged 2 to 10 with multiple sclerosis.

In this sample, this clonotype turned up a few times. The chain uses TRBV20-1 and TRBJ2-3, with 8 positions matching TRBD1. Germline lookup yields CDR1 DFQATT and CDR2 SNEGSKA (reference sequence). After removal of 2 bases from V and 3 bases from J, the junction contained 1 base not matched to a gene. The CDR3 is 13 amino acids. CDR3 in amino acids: CSARRTGTDTQYF. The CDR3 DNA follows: TGCAGTGCTAGAAGGACAGGGACAGATACGCAGTATTTT.

Here the CDR3 DNA reads TGCGCCAGCAGTTTGCGATCCCAACAGCCATCTGGCTACACCTTC. Residues: CASSLRSQQPSGYTF. The chain uses TRBV5-1 and TRBJ1-2; D ambiguous. V lost 5 bases to trimming and J lost 7 bases, with 21 bases between them. Germline loops: CDR1 SGHRS, CDR2 YFSETQ. CDR3 size: 15 residues.

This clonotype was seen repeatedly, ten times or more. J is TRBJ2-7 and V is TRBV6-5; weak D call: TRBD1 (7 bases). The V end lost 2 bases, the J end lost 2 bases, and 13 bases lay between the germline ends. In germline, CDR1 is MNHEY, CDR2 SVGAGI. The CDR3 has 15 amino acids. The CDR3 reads CASSYQGGDPYEQYF. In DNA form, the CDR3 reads TGTGCCAGCAGTTACCAGGGGGGCGATCCCTACGAGCAGTACTTC.

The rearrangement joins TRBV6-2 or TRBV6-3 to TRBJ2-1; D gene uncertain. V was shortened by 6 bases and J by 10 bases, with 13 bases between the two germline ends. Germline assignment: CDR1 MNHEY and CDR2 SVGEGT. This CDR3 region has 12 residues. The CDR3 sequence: CASSTLLPEQFF. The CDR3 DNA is TGTGCCAGCAGCACCTTATTACCGGAGCAGTTCTTC.

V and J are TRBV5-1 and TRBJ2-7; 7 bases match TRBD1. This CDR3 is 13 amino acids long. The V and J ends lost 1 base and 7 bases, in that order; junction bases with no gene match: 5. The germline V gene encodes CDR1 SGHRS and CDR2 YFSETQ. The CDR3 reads CASSLTGEGEQYF. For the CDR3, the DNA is TGCGCCAGCAGCTTGACAGGGGAAGGAGAGCAGTACTTC. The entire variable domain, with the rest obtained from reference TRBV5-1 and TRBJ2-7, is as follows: KAGVTQTPRYLIKTRGQQVTLSCSPISGHRSVSWYQQTPGQGLQFLFEYFSETQRNKGNFPGRFSGRQFSNSRSEMNVSTLELGDSALYLCASSLTGEGEQYFGPGTRLTVT.

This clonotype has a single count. Here the CDR3 reads CSARDNRRQGLPAMIYTF. The DNA of the CDR3 is TGCAGTGCTAGAGATAATCGGCGGCAGGGGCTCCCCGCAATGATTTACACCTTC. J is TRBJ1-2 and V is TRBV20-1; the D gene is possibly TRBD1 (6 bases). The CDR3 has 18 amino acids. Germline V gives CDR1 DFQATT, CDR2 SNEGSKA (reference sequence). Trimming cost V 0 bases and J 11 bases, with 31 bases left between them.

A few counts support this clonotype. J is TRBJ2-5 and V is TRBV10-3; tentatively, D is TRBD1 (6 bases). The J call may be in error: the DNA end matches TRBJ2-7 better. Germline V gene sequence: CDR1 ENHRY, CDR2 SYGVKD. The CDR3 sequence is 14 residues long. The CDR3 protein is CAISVRDNDYEQYF. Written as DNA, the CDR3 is TGTGCCATCAGTGTCCGGGACAATGACTACGAGCAGTACTTC.

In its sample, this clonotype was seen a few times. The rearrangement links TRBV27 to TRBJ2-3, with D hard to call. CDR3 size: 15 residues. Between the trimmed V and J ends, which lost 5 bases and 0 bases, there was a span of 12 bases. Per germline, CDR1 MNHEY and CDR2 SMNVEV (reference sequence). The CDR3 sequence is CASSKQNPSTDTQYF. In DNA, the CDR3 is TGTGCCAGCAGTAAACAGAACCCTAGCACAGATACGCAGTATTTT.

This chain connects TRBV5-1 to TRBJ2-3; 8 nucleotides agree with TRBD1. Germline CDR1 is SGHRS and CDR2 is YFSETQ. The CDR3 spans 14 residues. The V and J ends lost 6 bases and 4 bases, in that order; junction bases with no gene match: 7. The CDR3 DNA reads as TGCGCCAGCAAACATCGACAGGGGCCAGATACGCAGTATTTT. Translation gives CASKHRQGPDTQYF.

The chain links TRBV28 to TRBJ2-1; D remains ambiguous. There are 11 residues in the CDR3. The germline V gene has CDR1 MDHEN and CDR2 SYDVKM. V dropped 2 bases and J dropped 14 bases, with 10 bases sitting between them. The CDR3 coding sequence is TGTGCCAGCAGTTTAGGCAGGTTTAAGTTCTTC. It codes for CASSLGRFKFF.

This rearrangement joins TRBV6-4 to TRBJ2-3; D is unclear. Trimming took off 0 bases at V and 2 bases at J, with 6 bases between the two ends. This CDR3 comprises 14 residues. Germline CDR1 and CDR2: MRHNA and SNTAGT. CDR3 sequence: CASSDSSDTDTQYF. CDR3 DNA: TGTGCCAGCAGTGACTCGAGTGACACAGATACGCAGTATTTT.

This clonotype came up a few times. The DNA for the CDR3 is TGTGCCAGCAGCCAAGATAACGGCGGCTACACCTTC. Translated: CASSQDNGGYTF. V is TRBV3-1 and J is TRBJ1-2; D remains unclear. Germline CDR1 LGHDT, CDR2 YNNKEL (reference sequence). The CDR3 loop spans 12 amino acids. The V end was cut by 0 bases, the J end by 8 bases, with 7 bases between. The full variable domain, rest sourced from reference TRBV3-1 and TRBJ1-2, is DTAVSQTPKYLVTQMGNDKSIKCEQNLGHDTMYWYKQDSKKFLKIMFSYNNKELIINETVPNRFSPKSPDKAHLNLHINSLELGDSAVYFCASSQDNGGYTFGSGTRLTVV.

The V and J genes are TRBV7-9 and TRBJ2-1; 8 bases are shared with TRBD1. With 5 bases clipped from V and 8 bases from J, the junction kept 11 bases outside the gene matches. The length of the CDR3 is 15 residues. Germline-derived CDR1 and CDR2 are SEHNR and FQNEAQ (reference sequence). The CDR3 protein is CASSPPWPGGYEQFF. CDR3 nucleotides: TGTGCCAGCAGCCCCCCGTGGCCAGGGGGCTATGAGCAGTTCTTC.

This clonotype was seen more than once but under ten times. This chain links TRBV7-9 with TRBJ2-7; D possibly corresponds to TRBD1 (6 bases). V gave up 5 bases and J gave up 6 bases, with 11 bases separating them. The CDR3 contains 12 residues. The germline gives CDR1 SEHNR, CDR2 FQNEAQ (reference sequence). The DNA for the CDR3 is TGTGCCAGCAGCAACAGGGAAACCGAGCAGTACTTC. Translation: CASSNRETEQYF.

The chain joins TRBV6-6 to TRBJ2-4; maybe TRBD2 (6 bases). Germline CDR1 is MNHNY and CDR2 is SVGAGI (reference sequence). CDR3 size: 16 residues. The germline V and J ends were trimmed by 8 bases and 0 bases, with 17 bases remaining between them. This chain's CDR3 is CASAGRELLAKNIQYF. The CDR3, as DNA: TGTGCCAGCGCGGGGCGAGAACTTCTAGCCAAAAACATTCAGTACTTC.

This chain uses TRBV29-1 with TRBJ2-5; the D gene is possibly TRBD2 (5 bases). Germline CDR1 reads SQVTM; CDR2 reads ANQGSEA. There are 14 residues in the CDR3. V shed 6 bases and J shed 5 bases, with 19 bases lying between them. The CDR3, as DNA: TGCAGCGTCGAGTCGGGGAGAGGTAGGGAGACCCAGTACTTC. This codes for CSVESGRGRETQYF.

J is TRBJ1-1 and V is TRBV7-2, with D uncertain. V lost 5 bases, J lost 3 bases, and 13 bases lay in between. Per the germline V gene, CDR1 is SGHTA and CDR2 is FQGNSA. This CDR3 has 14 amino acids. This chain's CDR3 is CASSLIRRDTEAFF. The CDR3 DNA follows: TGTGCCAGCAGCCTTATACGGCGGGACACTGAAGCTTTCTTT.

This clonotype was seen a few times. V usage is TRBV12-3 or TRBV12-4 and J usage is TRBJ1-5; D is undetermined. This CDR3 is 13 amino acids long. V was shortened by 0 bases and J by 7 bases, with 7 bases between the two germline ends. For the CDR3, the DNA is TGTGCCAGCAGTTTAGCGGAGGGACAGCCCCAGCATTTT. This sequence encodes CASSLAEGQPQHF.

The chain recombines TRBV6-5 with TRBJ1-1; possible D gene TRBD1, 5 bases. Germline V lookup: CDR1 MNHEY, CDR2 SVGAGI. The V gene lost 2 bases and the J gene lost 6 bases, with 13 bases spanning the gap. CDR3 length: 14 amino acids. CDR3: CASSYAGGSAEAFF. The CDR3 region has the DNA TGTGCCAGCAGTTACGCGGGGGGGTCCGCTGAAGCTTTCTTT.